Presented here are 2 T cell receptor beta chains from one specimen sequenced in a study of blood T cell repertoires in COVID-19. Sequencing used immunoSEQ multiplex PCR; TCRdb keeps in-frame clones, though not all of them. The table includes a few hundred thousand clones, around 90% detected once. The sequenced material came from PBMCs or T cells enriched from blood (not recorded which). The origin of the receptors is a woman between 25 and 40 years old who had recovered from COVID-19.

For the CDR3, the DNA is TGCGCCAGCAGTGATCCGGGACAGCAGGGCGAGCAGTACTTC. The encoded protein is CASSDPGQQGEQYF. The chain combines TRBV10-1 with TRBJ2-7; 7 nucleotides agree with TRBD1. The V and J ends lost 3 bases and 6 bases, in that order; junction bases with no gene match: 8. The CDR3 runs to 14 residues. Germline assignment: CDR1 WNHNN and CDR2 SYGVQD (reference sequence).

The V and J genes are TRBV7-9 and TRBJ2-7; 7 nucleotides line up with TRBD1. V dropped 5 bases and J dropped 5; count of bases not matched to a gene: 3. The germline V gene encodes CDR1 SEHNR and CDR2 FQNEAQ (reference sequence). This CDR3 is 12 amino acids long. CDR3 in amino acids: CASSLQGNEQYF. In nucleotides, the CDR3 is TGTGCCAGCAGCCTACAGGGGAACGAGCAGTACTTC.